This TCR beta chain was recovered during a study of CD8 T cells in Susac syndrome. On the study more broadly: Each patient with Susac syndrome, at the time of blood draw, was therapy-naive, on corticosteroids, or on intravenous immunoglobulin alone. Study-level results: The total CD8+ repertoires yielded about 15 Susac-specific public clones and the CD8+ TEMRA repertoires yielded a few. Susac CD8+ cells expanded clonally the most in TEMRA cells and in active patients.

Random hexamers were used to reverse transcribe roughly 0.5 to 1 ug of RNA. TCRdb re-called the immunoSEQ multiplex PCR reads with MiXCR, one entry per CDR3 protein. The repertoire has under 70,000 distinct CDR3 sequences, about 95% of them found once; the top ten carry roughly 0.8%. In regard to this clonotype: Its antigen is not known.

Germline lookup yields CDR1 SEHNR and CDR2 FQNEAQ (reference sequence). This CDR3 is 15 amino acids long. Trimming took 5 bases from V and 4 from J, leaving 15 bases between them. The receptor was isolated from a human donor with Susac syndrome. The chain joins TRBV7-9 to TRBJ1-3; D is unclear. The sample consisted of CD8+ T cells from PBMCs. Written as DNA, the CDR3 is TGTGCCAGCAGCCCTACACAAAGATTCGGAAACACCATATATTTT. This translates into CASSPTQRFGNTIYF.